These T cell receptor beta chains were read from a single sample in a study of PD-1 blockade in mismatch repair-deficient tumors. Sequencing was performed with immunoSEQ multiplex PCR; in TCRdb, only in-frame clones are kept and a portion is missing. Of around 100,000 clones in the sample, over 60% were seen once. Sequenced material: peripheral blood, taken 60 weeks after starting pembrolizumab. These receptors were obtained from an adult with mismatch repair-deficient cancer. Each CDR3 is given with its conserved first and last residue. The D gene is left open where the match is weak. Some rows have no size entry. The others give once, few or many, or a class for an expanded clone.

v_gene: TRBV6-5; abundance: few; d_gene: TRBD1; j_gene: TRBJ1-3; CDR3aa: CASSSDRGRSGNTIYF; CDR3nt: TGTGCCAGCAGTTCGGACAGGGGCCGCTCTGGAAACACCATATATTTT
v_gene: TRBV30; abundance: NA; d_gene: NA; j_gene: TRBJ2-3; CDR3aa: CAWSVYGADTQYF; CDR3nt: TGTGCCTGGAGTGTTTATGGGGCAGATACGCAGTATTTT
v_gene: TRBV11-3; abundance: NA; d_gene: NA; j_gene: TRBJ2-3; CDR3aa: CASSLVSKDTQYF; CDR3nt: TGTGCCAGCAGCTTAGTTTCTAAGGATACGCAGTATTTT
v_gene: TRBV14; abundance: NA; d_gene: TRBD1; j_gene: TRBJ1-1; CDR3aa: CASSWRQGNTEAFF; CDR3nt: TGTGCCAGCAGTTGGAGACAGGGTAACACTGAAGCTTTCTTT
v_gene: TRBV19; abundance: NA; d_gene: NA; j_gene: TRBJ1-2; CDR3aa: CASSPDSNYGYTF; CDR3nt: TGTGCCAGTAGCCCGGACAGTAACTATGGCTACACCTTC
v_gene: TRBV11-3; abundance: NA; d_gene: NA; j_gene: TRBJ2-1; CDR3aa: CASRDNDYYNEQFF; CDR3nt: TGTGCCAGCAGGGACAATGATTACTACAATGAGCAGTTCTTC
v_gene: TRBV2; abundance: NA; d_gene: TRBD1; j_gene: TRBJ1-2; CDR3aa: CASKNGQGAVGYTF; CDR3nt: TGTGCCAGCAAAAATGGACAGGGCGCTGTTGGCTACACCTTC
v_gene: TRBV7-9; abundance: NA; d_gene: NA; j_gene: TRBJ2-3; CDR3aa: CASSPRTDTQYF; CDR3nt: TGTGCCAGCAGCCCGAGAACAGATACGCAGTATTTT
v_gene: TRBV15; abundance: few; d_gene: NA; j_gene: TRBJ1-2; CDR3aa: CATSGGAYGYTF; CDR3nt: TGTGCCACCAGCGGAGGAGCATATGGCTACACCTTC
v_gene: TRBV18; abundance: NA; d_gene: TRBD1; j_gene: TRBJ1-1; CDR3aa: CASSQTGGTEAFF; CDR3nt: TGTGCCAGCTCACAGACAGGGGGCACTGAAGCTTTCTTT
v_gene: TRBV19; abundance: NA; d_gene: NA; j_gene: TRBJ2-7; CDR3aa: CASSMTSLYEQYF; CDR3nt: TGTGCCAGTAGTATGACAAGTCTCTACGAGCAGTACTTC
v_gene: TRBV10-3; abundance: few; d_gene: NA; j_gene: TRBJ1-2; CDR3aa: CAISADSYGYTF; CDR3nt: TGTGCCATCAGTGCTGACAGCTATGGCTACACCTTC
v_gene: TRBV6-1; abundance: few; d_gene: NA; j_gene: TRBJ2-2; CDR3aa: CASSVRLGGQTGELFF; CDR3nt: TGTGCCAGCAGTGTTAGACTAGGGGGTCAGACCGGGGAGCTGTTTTTT
v_gene: TRBV9; abundance: NA; d_gene: NA; j_gene: TRBJ2-1; CDR3aa: CASSVGTTQSSYNEQFF; CDR3nt: TGTGCCAGCAGCGTAGGGACAACCCAAAGCTCCTACAATGAGCAGTTCTTC
v_gene: TRBV30; abundance: NA; d_gene: NA; j_gene: TRBJ1-5; CDR3aa: CACQEDLEPQHF; CDR3nt: TGTGCCTGTCAGGAGGATTTGGAGCCCCAGCATTTT
v_gene: TRBV9; abundance: NA; d_gene: NA; j_gene: TRBJ1-1; CDR3aa: CASSVSQQDLEAFF; CDR3nt: TGTGCCAGCAGCGTAAGTCAGCAGGACCTTGAAGCTTTCTTT
v_gene: TRBV6-8; abundance: NA; d_gene: TRBD2; j_gene: TRBJ2-7; CDR3aa: CAIRTSGAYEQYF; CDR3nt: TGTGCCATCAGGACTAGCGGAGCCTACGAGCAGTACTTC
v_gene: TRBV28; abundance: few; d_gene: NA; j_gene: TRBJ1-1; CDR3aa: CATEVSTEAFF; CDR3nt: TGTGCCACGGAGGTATCCACTGAAGCTTTCTTT
v_gene: TRBV9; abundance: NA; d_gene: NA; j_gene: TRBJ2-1; CDR3aa: CASSRRYEGDEQFF; CDR3nt: TGTGCCAGCAGCCGCCGGTACGAGGGGGATGAGCAGTTCTTC
v_gene: TRBV7-2; abundance: NA; d_gene: TRBD2; j_gene: TRBJ2-7; CDR3aa: CASSLGTSEQYF; CDR3nt: TGTGCCAGCTCCTTAGGGACTAGCGAGCAGTACTTC
v_gene: TRBV11-2; abundance: NA; d_gene: TRBD1; j_gene: TRBJ1-2; CDR3aa: CASSLVHPGQSGYTF; CDR3nt: TGTGCCAGCAGCTTAGTACATCCGGGACAGAGTGGCTACACCTTC
v_gene: TRBV7-2; abundance: NA; d_gene: NA; j_gene: TRBJ2-5; CDR3aa: CASSLPGAQETQYF; CDR3nt: TGTGCCAGCAGCTTACCCGGGGCCCAAGAGACCCAGTACTTC
v_gene: TRBV6-6; abundance: NA; d_gene: NA; j_gene: TRBJ1-1; CDR3aa: CASKPQPGANTEAFF; CDR3nt: TGTGCCAGCAAACCTCAACCGGGGGCGAACACTGAAGCTTTCTTT
v_gene: TRBV30; abundance: NA; d_gene: TRBD2; j_gene: TRBJ2-3; CDR3aa: CAWGSGLAGGSTDTQYF; CDR3nt: TGTGCCTGGGGTAGCGGGCTGGCGGGAGGTTCCACAGATACGCAGTATTTT
v_gene: TRBV21-1; abundance: NA; d_gene: NA; j_gene: TRBJ2-7; CDR3aa: CASSFGEPTGVYPYEQYF; CDR3nt: TGTGCCAGCAGCTTCGGTGAACCGACAGGGGTATATCCGTACGAGCAGTACTTC
v_gene: TRBV7-9; abundance: NA; d_gene: NA; j_gene: TRBJ2-3; CDR3aa: CASNKGRDTQYF; CDR3nt: TGTGCCAGCAACAAGGGGCGGGATACGCAGTATTTT
v_gene: TRBV9; abundance: NA; d_gene: NA; j_gene: TRBJ2-2; CDR3aa: CASSPPGGLGTGELFF; CDR3nt: TGTGCCAGCAGTCCTCCTGGGGGACTCGGCACCGGGGAGCTGTTTTTT
v_gene: TRBV5-1; abundance: NA; d_gene: NA; j_gene: TRBJ1-4; CDR3aa: CASSFTATNEKLFF; CDR3nt: TGCGCCAGCAGCTTTACAGCAACCAATGAAAAACTGTTTTTT
v_gene: TRBV6-4; abundance: NA; d_gene: NA; j_gene: TRBJ2-2; CDR3aa: CASSLGENTGELFF; CDR3nt: TGTGCCAGCAGTTTGGGAGAGAACACCGGGGAGCTGTTTTTT
v_gene: TRBV4-1; abundance: NA; d_gene: TRBD1; j_gene: TRBJ1-5; CDR3aa: CASSQTGTGWEPQHF; CDR3nt: TGCGCCAGCAGCCAAACCGGGACAGGGTGGGAGCCCCAGCATTTT
v_gene: TRBV29-1; abundance: NA; d_gene: TRBD2; j_gene: TRBJ2-7; CDR3aa: CSVDGTSGRGEQYF; CDR3nt: TGCAGCGTTGATGGGACTAGCGGGAGAGGTGAGCAGTACTTC
v_gene: TRBV11-2; abundance: NA; d_gene: TRBD2; j_gene: TRBJ2-7; CDR3aa: CASSLVQLAGSYEQYF; CDR3nt: TGTGCCAGCAGCTTAGTCCAGCTAGCGGGGTCCTACGAGCAGTACTTC
v_gene: TRBV12-5; abundance: once; d_gene: TRBD1; j_gene: TRBJ2-1; CDR3aa: CASGLGQGAGNEQFF; CDR3nt: TGTGCTAGTGGTTTGGGACAGGGGGCGGGCAATGAGCAGTTCTTC
v_gene: TRBV27; abundance: once; d_gene: NA; j_gene: TRBJ1-2; CDR3aa: CASSNSPQGYYGYTF; CDR3nt: TGTGCCAGCAGTAACTCTCCTCAGGGGTACTATGGCTACACCTTC
v_gene: TRBV6-6; abundance: NA; d_gene: NA; j_gene: TRBJ1-1; CDR3aa: CASSYYDTGTEAFF; CDR3nt: TGTGCCAGCAGTTATTACGACACGGGCACTGAAGCTTTCTTT
v_gene: TRBV7-2; abundance: NA; d_gene: TRBD2; j_gene: TRBJ2-5; CDR3aa: CASSLTTSGSRQTQYF; CDR3nt: TGTGCCAGCAGCTTAACGACTAGCGGGAGTAGACAGACCCAGTACTTC
v_gene: TRBV11-3; abundance: once; d_gene: TRBD1; j_gene: TRBJ1-4; CDR3aa: CASSKDRVGEKLFF; CDR3nt: TGTGCCAGCAGCAAGGACAGGGTTGGCGAAAAACTGTTTTTT
v_gene: TRBV7-9; abundance: NA; d_gene: NA; j_gene: TRBJ2-3; CDR3aa: CASSLVGSPDTQYF; CDR3nt: TGTGCCAGCAGCTTAGTCGGGAGCCCAGATACGCAGTATTTT
v_gene: TRBV4-1; abundance: NA; d_gene: NA; j_gene: TRBJ2-1; CDR3aa: CASSQGTTGNEQFF; CDR3nt: TGCGCCAGCAGCCAAGGGACAACCGGTAATGAGCAGTTCTTC
v_gene: TRBV6-1; abundance: NA; d_gene: TRBD2; j_gene: TRBJ2-3; CDR3aa: CASSEPSGARSTDTQYF; CDR3nt: TGTGCCAGCAGTGAACCAAGCGGGGCCCGAAGCACAGATACGCAGTATTTT
v_gene: TRBV12-5; abundance: NA; d_gene: NA; j_gene: TRBJ2-5; CDR3aa: CASGLLEIQETQYF; CDR3nt: TGTGCTAGTGGTTTGTTGGAGATTCAAGAGACCCAGTACTTC
v_gene: TRBV11-1; abundance: once; d_gene: TRBD2; j_gene: TRBJ2-5; CDR3aa: CASISTSGSGETQYF; CDR3nt: TGTGCCAGCATTTCGACTAGCGGGAGTGGCGAGACCCAGTACTTC
v_gene: TRBV19; abundance: NA; d_gene: NA; j_gene: TRBJ1-2; CDR3aa: CASSGYGYTF; CDR3nt: TGTGCCAGTAGTGGGTATGGCTACACCTTC
v_gene: TRBV5-1; abundance: NA; d_gene: NA; j_gene: TRBJ2-3; CDR3aa: CASSLEGDTQYF; CDR3nt: TGCGCCAGCAGCTTGGAGGGAGATACGCAGTATTTT